Each of the 3 T cell receptor beta chains below was sequenced from the same sample in a study of control samples from healthy donors and cancer patients. TCRdb's copy holds only in-frame clones and misses some; the assay was immunoSEQ multiplex PCR. The sample yields tens of thousands of clones, 75% to 90% seen once. Sequencing was done on a sample of blood. The receptors stem from a man in his fifties in good health.

The chain joins TRBV24-1 to TRBJ1-1, with 9 bases fitting TRBD1. Germline V lookup: CDR1 KGHDR, CDR2 SFDVKD. Trimming at V came to 4 bases and at J to 1 base, leaving 3 bases not matched to a gene. The length of the CDR3 is 15 residues. The CDR3 loop is CATSDVGQGNTEAFF. For the CDR3, the DNA is TGTGCCACCAGTGACGTGGGACAGGGGAACACTGAAGCTTTCTTT.

The CDR3 DNA reads as TGTGCCAGCAGCTTTTCTGGGGGGAGTGAAAAACTGTTTTTT. This sequence encodes CASSFSGGSEKLFF. The rearrangement joins TRBV11-2 to TRBJ1-4; possibly TRBD1 for D (5 bases). The V gene lost 3 bases and the J gene lost 7 bases, with 12 bases spanning the gap. The CDR3 runs 14 residues. Per germline, CDR1 SGHAT and CDR2 FQNNGV.

This clone was observed a single time. The V call is TRBV18, the J call TRBJ1-1, with no clear D. This CDR3 comprises 13 residues. Trimming took off 2 bases at V and 4 bases at J, with 8 bases between the two ends. Germline CDR1 reads KGHSH; CDR2 reads LQKENI. CDR3 DNA: TGTGCCAGCTCACCAGTAACAGCCACTGAAGCTTTCTTT. The encoded protein is CASSPVTATEAFF.